This TCR beta chain was obtained from a study of post-analysis software for immune sequencing data. This clonotype has at least ten counts. Its cognate antigen is unknown. Carried by the TCR beta cDNA libraries were unique molecular identifiers. Each sample of 1 to 10 million input T cells yielded around 500,000 cDNA molecules, so each molecule approximated one T cell. TCRdb redid the calling of the PCR reads with MiXCR, one entry per CDR3 protein. The sample shows about 460,000 distinct CDR3 sequences, approximately 46% of them seen only once. Whole-study findings and limits: TRBV5-6, TRBV5-1 and TRBV20-1 were among 4 or 5 TRBV segments more frequent in patients than controls.

This CDR3 is built from 15 residues. V dropped 0 bases and J dropped 3 bases, with 10 bases sitting between them. CDR1 is SGHRS, CDR2 YFSETQ, per germline. The chain uses TRBV5-1 and TRBJ2-1, with a possible D match to TRBD2 (5 bases). The sample taken for sequencing was blood. The TCR comes from a girl between 10 and 17 years old with multiple sclerosis. The CDR3 here is CASSLVPDYYNEQFF. The CDR3 bases are TGCGCCAGCAGCTTGGTACCCGACTACTACAATGAGCAGTTCTTC.